The rows below give T cell receptor beta chains drawn from one sample of a study of T cells in Graves' hyperthyroidism and ophthalmopathy. TCRdb redid the calling of the multiplex PCR reads with MiXCR, one entry per CDR3 protein. The sample contains approximately 610,000 distinct CDR3 sequences, 15% to 20% of which appear only once. Sequencing was done on a sample of blood. The receptors derive from a woman between 18 and 30 years old with Graves' hyperthyroidism. Each CDR3 is given with its conserved first and last residue. Fields, in order: D gene, clone size, V gene, J gene, CDR3 protein, CDR3 DNA. A D gene is named only where the DNA matches it firmly. For some rows the clone size is stated as once, few or many, or as a class when expanded; others skip it.

>TRBD1|few|TRBV27|TRBJ2-2
CASSTTGGIGELFF
TGTGCCAGCAGTACCACAGGGGGGATCGGGGAGCTGTTTTTT
>-|-|TRBV20-1|TRBJ2-1
CSASEVRHNEQFF
TGCAGTGCTAGTGAGGTCCGACACAATGAGCAGTTCTTC
>TRBD2|few|TRBV28|TRBJ2-1
CASSPQVTSGRADSYNEQFF
TGTGCCAGCTCACCTCAAGTAACTAGCGGGAGGGCCGACTCCTACAATGAGCAGTTCTTC
>-|few|TRBV9|TRBJ2-1
CASSVDRDEQFF
TGTGCCAGCAGCGTAGACAGGGATGAGCAGTTCTTC
>-|-|TRBV6-9|TRBJ2-3
CASSSGLTQYF
TGTGCCAGCAGTTCGGGACTCACGCAGTATTTT
>-|many|TRBV7-2|TRBJ2-1
CASSLGWPGSSYNEQFF
TGTGCCAGCAGCTTAGGATGGCCCGGGAGCTCCTACAATGAGCAGTTCTTC
>-|-|TRBV24-1|TRBJ2-3
CATSDFKDSYTDTQYF
TGTGCCACCAGTGATTTCAAGGACAGTTACACAGATACGCAGTATTTT
>-|many|TRBV3-1|TRBJ1-4
CASSTLAGREKLFF
TGTGCCAGCAGCACTCTAGCGGGTCGGGAAAAACTGTTTTTT
>-|many|TRBV12-3/TRBV12-4|TRBJ2-7
CASSLPHEQYF
TGTGCCAGCAGTTTACCCCACGAGCAGTACTTC
>TRBD2|-|TRBV20-1|TRBJ2-5
CSAGSLAGGGETQYF
TGCAGTGCTGGTTCACTAGCGGGGGGCGGGGAGACCCAGTACTTC
>-|-|TRBV11-2|TRBJ1-2
CASSLGMGLRGDGYTF
TGTGCCAGCAGCTTAGGAATGGGCCTCCGTGGGGATGGCTACACCTTC
>-|many|TRBV10-1|TRBJ1-1
CASRDGQNTEAFF
TGCGCCAGCAGGGATGGACAGAACACTGAAGCTTTCTTT
>TRBD1|many|TRBV28|TRBJ2-7
CASSSNRDRVIYEQYF
TGTGCCAGCAGTTCCAATAGGGACAGGGTTATTTACGAGCAGTACTTC
>-|many|TRBV9|TRBJ2-7
CASSPVDGSSYEQYF
TGTGCCAGCAGCCCTGTGGACGGTAGCTCCTACGAGCAGTACTTC
>-|few|TRBV14|TRBJ1-5
CASSPIGGQPQHF
TGTGCCAGCAGCCCTATCGGGGGACAGCCCCAGCATTTT
>-|many|TRBV10-2|TRBJ2-7
CASSESGAAYEQYF
TGCGCCAGCAGTGAGTCCGGGGCCGCCTACGAGCAGTACTTC
>-|many|TRBV3-1|TRBJ1-1
CASSLGLANTEAFF
TGTGCCAGCAGCCTTGGGTTAGCAAACACTGAAGCTTTCTTT
>-|many|TRBV11-2|TRBJ2-3
CASSLDWRAAYTDTQYF
TGTGCCAGCAGCTTAGACTGGAGGGCGGCTTACACAGATACGCAGTATTTT
>TRBD1|many|TRBV7-2|TRBJ1-5
CASSMNRGGRQPQHF
TGTGCCAGCAGCATGAACAGGGGGGGTCGCCAGCCCCAGCATTTT
>-|few|TRBV5-6|TRBJ1-1
CASSLLKGVITEAFF
TGTGCCAGCAGTCTCCTAAAGGGGGTGATAACTGAAGCTTTCTTT
>-|few|TRBV4-1|TRBJ2-2
CASSHVVPNTGELFF
TGCGCCAGCAGCCATGTCGTCCCGAACACCGGGGAGCTGTTTTTT
>-|few|TRBV19|TRBJ1-1
CASRRRVNTEAFF
TGTGCCAGTAGACGACGGGTGAACACTGAAGCTTTCTTT
>TRBD2|once|TRBV19|TRBJ2-2
CASSPGLASIGELFF
TGTGCCAGTAGTCCGGGACTAGCTTCCATCGGGGAGCTGTTTTTT
>TRBD2|once|TRBV5-1|TRBJ2-3
CAGSLREGRGDTQYF
TGCGCCGGCAGCTTGCGGGAGGGACGGGGAGATACGCAGTATTTT
>-|many|TRBV29-1|TRBJ2-7
CSVEIQDRIAYEQYF
TGCAGCGTTGAGATCCAGGACAGAATAGCTTACGAGCAGTACTTC
>TRBD2|many|TRBV10-3|TRBJ2-7
CAISESWTSGRAGEQYF
TGTGCCATCAGTGAGTCCTGGACTAGCGGGAGGGCGGGTGAGCAGTACTTC
>-|many|TRBV12-3/TRBV12-4|TRBJ2-6
CASSLDPGLPGANVLTF
TGTGCCAGCAGTCTAGACCCTGGGCTGCCCGGGGCCAACGTCCTGACTTTC
>TRBD1|many|TRBV10-3|TRBJ2-7
CAIRTGTGDDEQYF
TGTGCCATCAGAACCGGGACAGGGGACGACGAGCAGTACTTC
>TRBD1|-|TRBV6-2/TRBV6-3|TRBJ1-1
CASRMTGTGGTEAFF
TGTGCCAGCAGAATGACCGGGACAGGGGGTACTGAAGCTTTCTTT
>-|few|TRBV19|TRBJ1-2
CASSFVQGKNGYTF
TGTGCCAGTAGTTTTGTACAAGGGAAAAATGGCTACACCTTC
>TRBD2|many|TRBV11-3|TRBJ2-3
CASRSRGGTTDTQYF
TGTGCCAGCAGGTCCCGCGGGGGAACCACAGATACGCAGTATTTT
>TRBD2|-|TRBV27|TRBJ2-7
CASSLSRGGFEQYF
TGTGCCAGCAGTTTATCTCGGGGGGGGTTCGAGCAGTACTTC
>-|many|TRBV12-3/TRBV12-4|TRBJ2-1
CASSLRQSSYNEQFF
TGTGCCAGCAGTTTAAGACAGAGCTCCTACAATGAGCAGTTCTTC
>TRBD2|many|TRBV20-1|TRBJ2-3
CSARDGTSGSLDTQYF
TGCAGTGCTAGAGATGGGACTAGCGGGAGTTTAGATACGCAGTATTTT
>TRBD2|-|TRBV4-3|TRBJ2-3
CASSQAPSGGSADTQYF
TGCGCCAGCAGCCAAGCCCCCAGCGGGGGCTCCGCTGATACGCAGTATTTT
>TRBD2|-|TRBV20-1|TRBJ2-2
CSAFNRDYGNTGEPFF
TGCAGTGCTTTTAACCGGGACTATGGGAACACCGGGGAGCCGTTTTTT
>-|-|TRBV28|TRBJ2-7
CASNWDERYEQYF
TGTGCCAGCAATTGGGACGAGAGGTACGAGCAGTACTTC
>TRBD1|many|TRBV2|TRBJ2-1
CARRTGLDEQFF
TGTGCCAGAAGGACAGGTCTGGATGAGCAGTTCTTC
>-|-|TRBV5-1|TRBJ2-1
CASSLAGSHGDEQFF
TGCGCCAGCAGCTTGGCCGGGTCCCATGGGGATGAGCAGTTCTTC
>TRBD2|few|TRBV29-1|TRBJ2-7
CSVVAATSGRLTYEQYF
TGCAGCGTTGTTGCCGCTACTAGCGGGAGGTTGACCTACGAGCAGTACTTC
>-|many|TRBV3-1|TRBJ1-2
CASSQDRDRSSMYGYTF
TGTGCCAGCAGCCAAGATCGAGACAGGTCTTCTATGTATGGCTACACCTTC
>-|many|TRBV28|TRBJ2-1
CASRSHEQFF
TGTGCCAGCAGGTCGCATGAGCAGTTCTTC
>-|few|TRBV28|TRBJ2-5
CASSLEEQGRRTQYF
TGTGCCAGCAGCTTAGAGGAACAAGGCAGAAGGACCCAGTACTTC
>TRBD2|many|TRBV11-2|TRBJ2-1
CASSYQRTSGNPYNEQFF
TGTGCCAGCAGCTACCAACGGACTAGCGGGAATCCCTACAATGAGCAGTTCTTC
>-|few|TRBV10-1|TRBJ2-1
CASSAGEDEQFF
TGCGCCAGCAGTGCGGGAGAGGATGAGCAGTTCTTC
>TRBD1|-|TRBV24-1|TRBJ2-1
CATQGQGLYNEQFF
TGTGCCACCCAGGGACAGGGCCTCTACAATGAGCAGTTCTTC
>-|-|TRBV20-1|TRBJ2-1
CSADARGDEQFF
TGCAGTGCTGACGCCAGGGGTGATGAGCAGTTCTTC
>-|-|TRBV4-3|TRBJ2-2
CASSQGQNTGELFF
TGCGCCAGCAGCCAAGGACAGAACACCGGGGAGCTGTTTTTT
>-|-|TRBV11-3|TRBJ1-2
CASSLIAEDGYTF
TGTGCCAGCAGCTTAATAGCCGAGGATGGCTACACCTTC